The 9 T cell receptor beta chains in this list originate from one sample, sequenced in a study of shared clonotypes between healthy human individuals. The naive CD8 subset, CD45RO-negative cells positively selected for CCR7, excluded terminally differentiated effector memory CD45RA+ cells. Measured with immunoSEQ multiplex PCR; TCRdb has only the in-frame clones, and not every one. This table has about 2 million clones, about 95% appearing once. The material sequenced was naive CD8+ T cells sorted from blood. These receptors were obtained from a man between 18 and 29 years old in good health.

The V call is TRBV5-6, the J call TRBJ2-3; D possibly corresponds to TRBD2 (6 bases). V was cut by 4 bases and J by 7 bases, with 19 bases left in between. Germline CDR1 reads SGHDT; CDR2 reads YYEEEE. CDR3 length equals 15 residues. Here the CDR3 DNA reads TGTGCCAGCAGCGCCTCCACGGGACTCCTGCATACGCAGTATTTT. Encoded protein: CASSASTGLLHTQYF. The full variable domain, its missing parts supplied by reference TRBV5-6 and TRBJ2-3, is DAGVTQSPTHLIKTRGQQVTLRCSPKSGHDTVSWYQQALGQGPQFIFQYYEEEERQRGNFPDRFSGHQFPNYSSELNVNALLLGDSALYLCASSASTGLLHTQYFGPGTRLTVL.

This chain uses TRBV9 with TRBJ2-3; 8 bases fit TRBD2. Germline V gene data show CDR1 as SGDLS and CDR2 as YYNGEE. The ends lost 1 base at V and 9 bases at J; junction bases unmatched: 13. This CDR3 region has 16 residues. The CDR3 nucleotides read TGTGCCAGCAGCGTAACCACTAGCGGACTTCAGATAACGCAGTATTTT. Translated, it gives CASSVTTSGLQITQYF.

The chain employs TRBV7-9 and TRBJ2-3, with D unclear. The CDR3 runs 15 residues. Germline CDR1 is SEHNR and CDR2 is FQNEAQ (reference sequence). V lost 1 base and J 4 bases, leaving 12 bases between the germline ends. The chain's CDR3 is CASSLEPWLSDTQYF. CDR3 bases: TGTGCCAGCAGCTTAGAGCCCTGGTTATCAGATACGCAGTATTTT.

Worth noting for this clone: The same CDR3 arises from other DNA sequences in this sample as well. The CDR3 loop reads CASSLSPYNEQFF. The DNA for the CDR3 is TGTGCCAGCAGTTTAAGCCCCTACAATGAGCAGTTCTTC. This sequence joins TRBV27 and TRBJ2-1; D remains unclear. Germline V lookup: CDR1 MNHEY, CDR2 SMNVEV (reference sequence). The CDR3 covers 13 residues. V was trimmed by 2 bases and J by 2 bases, leaving 4 bases between them.

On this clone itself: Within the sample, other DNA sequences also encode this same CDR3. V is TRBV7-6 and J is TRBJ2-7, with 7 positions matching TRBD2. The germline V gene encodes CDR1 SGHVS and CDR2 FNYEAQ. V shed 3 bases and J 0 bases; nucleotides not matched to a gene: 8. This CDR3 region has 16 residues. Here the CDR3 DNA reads TGTGCCAGCAGCTTGGGTAGCGGGCTGAGCTCCTACGAGCAGTACTTC. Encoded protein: CASSLGSGLSSYEQYF. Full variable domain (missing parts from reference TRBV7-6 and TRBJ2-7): GAGVSQSPRYKVTKRGQDVALRCDPISGHVSLYWYRQALGQGPEFLTYFNYEAQQDKSGLPNDRFSAERPEGSISTLTIQRTEQRDSAMYRCASSLGSGLSSYEQYFGPGTRLTVT.

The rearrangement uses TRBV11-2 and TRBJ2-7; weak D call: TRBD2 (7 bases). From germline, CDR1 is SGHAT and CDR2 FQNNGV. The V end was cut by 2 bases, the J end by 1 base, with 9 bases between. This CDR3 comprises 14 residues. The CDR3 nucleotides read TGTGCCAGCAGCTTACGGGGGGCGTCCTACGAGCAGTACTTC. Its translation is CASSLRGASYEQYF.

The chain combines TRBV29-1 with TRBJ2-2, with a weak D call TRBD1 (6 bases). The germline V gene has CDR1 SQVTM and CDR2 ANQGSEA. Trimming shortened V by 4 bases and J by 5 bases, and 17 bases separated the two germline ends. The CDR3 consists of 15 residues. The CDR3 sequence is CSVVDRGSGTGELFF. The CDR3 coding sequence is TGCAGCGTTGTAGATAGGGGGTCGGGGACCGGGGAGCTGTTTTTT.

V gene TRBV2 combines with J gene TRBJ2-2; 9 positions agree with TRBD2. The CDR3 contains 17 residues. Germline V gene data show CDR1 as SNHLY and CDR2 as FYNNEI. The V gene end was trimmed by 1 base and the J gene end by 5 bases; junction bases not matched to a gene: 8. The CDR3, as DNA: TGTGCCAGCAGTGAAGGTGGAGCGGGGGGACTAACCGGGGAGCTGTTTTTT. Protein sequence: CASSEGGAGGLTGELFF.

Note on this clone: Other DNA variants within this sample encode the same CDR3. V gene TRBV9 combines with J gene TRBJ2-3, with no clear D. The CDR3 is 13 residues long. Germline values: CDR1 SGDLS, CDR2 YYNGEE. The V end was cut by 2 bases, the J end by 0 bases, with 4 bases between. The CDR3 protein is CASSVISTDTQYF. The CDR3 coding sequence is TGTGCCAGCAGCGTGATCAGCACAGATACGCAGTATTTT. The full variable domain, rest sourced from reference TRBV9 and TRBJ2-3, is DSGVTQTPKHLITATGQRVTLRCSPRSGDLSVYWYQQSLDQGLQFLIQYYNGEERAKGNILERFSAQQFPDLHSELNLSSLELGDSALYFCASSVISTDTQYFGPGTRLTVL.